This TCR beta chain stems from a study of cytomegalovirus exposure and HLA in healthy donors. As for this clone: Its specificity is not known.

General study results and limits: A reported reduction in N-insertions relative to the roughly 610-donor mean was seen in an Asian-associated ancestry cluster in a later analysis. It was only CMV serostatus that was available as immune exposure information.

PCR employed 60 Vbeta and 13 Jbeta primers. Clones were sequenced by immunoSEQ multiplex PCR, and TCRdb holds only the in-frame ones, with some missing. The sample contains some 81,000 clones, about 69% of which appear only once. The V end was cut by 2 bases, the J end by 1 base, with 5 bases between. Germline assignment: CDR1 MNHNY and CDR2 SVGAGI (reference sequence). The length of the CDR3 is 13 residues. The sample comprised PBMCs. The clonotype comes from a woman between 40 and 50 years old in good health and CMV-seropositive. This rearrangement joins TRBV6-6 to TRBJ1-1; D is uncertain. The chain's CDR3 is CASSYPGNTEAFF. CDR3 DNA: TGTGCCAGCAGTTACCCGGGGAACACTGAAGCTTTCTTT.